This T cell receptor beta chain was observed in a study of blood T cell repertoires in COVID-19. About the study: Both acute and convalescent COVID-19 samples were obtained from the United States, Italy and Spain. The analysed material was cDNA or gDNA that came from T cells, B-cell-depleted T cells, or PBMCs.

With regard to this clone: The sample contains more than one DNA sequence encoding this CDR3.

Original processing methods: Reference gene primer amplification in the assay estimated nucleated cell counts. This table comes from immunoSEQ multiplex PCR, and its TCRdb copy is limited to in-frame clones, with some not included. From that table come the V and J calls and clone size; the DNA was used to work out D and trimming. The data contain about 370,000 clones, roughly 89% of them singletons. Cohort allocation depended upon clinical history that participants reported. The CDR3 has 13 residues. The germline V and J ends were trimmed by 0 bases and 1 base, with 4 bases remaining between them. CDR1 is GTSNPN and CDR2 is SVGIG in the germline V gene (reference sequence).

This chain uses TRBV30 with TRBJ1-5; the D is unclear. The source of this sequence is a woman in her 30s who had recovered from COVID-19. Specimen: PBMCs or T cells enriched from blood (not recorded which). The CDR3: CAWSVGSNQPQHF. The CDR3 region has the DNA TGTGCCTGGAGTGTTGGCAGCAATCAGCCCCAGCATTTT.